The T cell receptor beta chain described here comes from a study of blood T cell repertoires in COVID-19. As for the study in general: Samples of COVID-19 (acute and convalescent) were obtained from the United States, Italy and Spain. Sources were T cells, B-cell-depleted T cells, or PBMCs; the material itself was cDNA or gDNA.

Source study methods: The authors estimated nucleated cell counts from reference gene primer amplification. Profiling relied on immunoSEQ multiplex PCR, and the TCRdb table lists in-frame clones only, not all of them. The D gene and trimming were derived from the DNA, and the V and J assignments and clone size from that table. The sample contains roughly 190,000 clones, roughly 80% of which appear only once. This CDR3 has 15 amino acids. V lost 4 bases to trimming and J lost 4 bases, with 17 bases between them. Germline-derived CDR1 and CDR2 are GTSNPN and SVGIG (reference sequence). The source of this sequence is a man in his sixties with acute or convalescent COVID-19. The chain carries TRBV30 and TRBJ1-3; D is ambiguous. Sequenced input: peripheral blood. The CDR3, as DNA: TGTGCCTGGAACTCTCCCAGACTTACAGGAAACACCATATATTTT. It yields the protein CAWNSPRLTGNTIYF.